The 23 T cell receptor beta chains given below trace back to one sample, sequenced in a study of control samples from healthy donors and cancer patients. Measured with immunoSEQ multiplex PCR; TCRdb has only the in-frame clones, and not every one. The sample contains around 130,000 clones, approximately 90% of which appear only once. Sequences were obtained from blood. All receptors derive from a young man in good health.

The chain has TRBV7-3 and TRBJ2-3; D assignment may be TRBD1 or TRBD2 (5 bases each). The CDR3 totals 14 residues. The germline V gene encodes CDR1 SGHTA and CDR2 FQGTGA. V lost 3 bases and J 5 bases, leaving 12 bases between the germline ends. The DNA of the CDR3 is TGTGCCAGCAGCTTGAGGGGCGAGGGAGATACGCAGTATTTT. Its translation: CASSLRGEGDTQYF. Drawing the rest from reference TRBV7-3 and TRBJ2-3, the complete variable domain is GAGVSQTPSNKVTEKGKYVELRCDPISGHTALYWYRQSLGQGPEFLIYFQGTGAADDSGLPNDRFFAVRPEGSVSTLKIQRTERGDSAVYLCASSLRGEGDTQYFGPGTRLTVL.

This clone has more than one count but fewer than ten. This chain connects TRBV27 to TRBJ2-2, with TRBD2 matching over 9 bases. Germline assignment: CDR1 MNHEY and CDR2 SMNVEV (reference sequence). The CDR3 runs to 18 residues. V trimming: 3 bases; J trimming: 4 bases; junction bases outside the gene matches: 12. The CDR3 DNA is TGTGCCAGCAGTTTCTCCCTTGGGCGGGGGGGTAGCACCGGGGAGCTGTTTTTT. Protein: CASSFSLGRGGSTGELFF.

The chain carries TRBV6-5 and TRBJ1-1, with D possibly matching TRBD1 (6 bases). Germline lookup yields CDR1 MNHEY and CDR2 SVGAGI. The V and J ends lost 8 bases and 1 base respectively, with 17 bases between them. CDR3 length equals 15 residues. The CDR3 region is CASRIQGWGNTEAFF. For the CDR3, the DNA is TGTGCCAGCCGGATCCAGGGGTGGGGGAACACTGAAGCTTTCTTT.

This rearrangement joins TRBV29-1 to TRBJ1-1, with D possibly being TRBD1 (5 bases). V was pared by 4 bases and J by 6 bases, with 15 bases between. This CDR3 has 13 residues. CDR1 is SQVTM and CDR2 is ANQGSEA in the germline V gene. CDR3 DNA sequence: TGCAGCGTTGTGGGGCAGGGTATGGCTGAAGCTTTCTTT. This translates into CSVVGQGMAEAFF.

This clone has just a few counts. J is TRBJ1-2 and V is TRBV3-1 (or the pseudogene TRBV3-2), with D unresolved. CDR3 length: 15 amino acids. Trimming took off 0 bases at V and 3 bases at J, with 11 bases between the two ends. Germline loops: CDR1 LGHDT, CDR2 YNNKEL (reference sequence). The CDR3 DNA follows: TGTGCCAGCAGCCAAGATCGGCGGAGGGACTATGGCTACACCTTC. Encoded protein: CASSQDRRRDYGYTF.

V usage is TRBV5-1 and J usage is TRBJ1-2; 12 nucleotides agree with TRBD1. This CDR3 region has 14 residues. Germline CDR1 reads SGHRS; CDR2 reads YFSETQ. The trim removed 5 bases at V and 8 bases at J, leaving 7 bases unmatched. The CDR3, as DNA: TGCGCCAGCAGGTCGTCCGGGACAGGGGGCGGCTACACCTTC. Protein: CASRSSGTGGGYTF. The full variable domain, its missing parts supplied by reference TRBV5-1 and TRBJ1-2, is KAGVTQTPRYLIKTRGQQVTLSCSPISGHRSVSWYQQTPGQGLQFLFEYFSETQRNKGNFPGRFSGRQFSNSRSEMNVSTLELGDSALYLCASRSSGTGGGYTFGSGTRLTVV.

The J gene is TRBJ1-4, the V gene TRBV9; no reliable D call. Germline CDR1 and CDR2: SGDLS and YYNGEE. Deletions cut 0 bases from V and 7 bases from J, with 13 bases between. The CDR3 consists of 15 residues. The CDR3 loop reads CASSVGLSRSEKLFF. The CDR3 DNA is TGTGCCAGCAGCGTAGGCCTTTCGAGGAGTGAAAAACTGTTTTTT.

The chain recombines TRBV6-1 with TRBJ2-7; 7 positions agree with TRBD1. Germline assignment: CDR1 MNHNS and CDR2 SASEGT. Trimming removed 1 base from V and 0 bases from J; junction bases left unmatched: 0. The CDR3 runs to 14 residues. CDR3 in amino acids: CASSEGDSSYEQYF. Written as DNA, the CDR3 is TGTGCCAGCAGTGAAGGGGACAGCTCCTACGAGCAGTACTTC.

The count of this clone is one. The chain recombines TRBV11-2 with TRBJ1-4; 9 bases align to TRBD1. There are 14 residues in the CDR3. Germline CDR1 is SGHAT and CDR2 is FQNNGV. V shed 5 bases and J 6 bases; nucleotides not matched to a gene: 4. CDR3 sequence (DNA): TGTGCCAGCAGCCCCGGGACAGGGCATGAAAAACTGTTTTTT. Translating gives CASSPGTGHEKLFF.

The V call is TRBV7-6, the J call TRBJ1-2; the D gene is possibly TRBD1 (6 bases). Germline V CDR1 and CDR2: SGHVS, FNYEAQ. The CDR3 is made up of 13 amino acids. V was clipped by 2 bases and J by 7 bases, with 11 bases between them. CDR3 sequence: CASSLFGGGGYTF. DNA of the CDR3: TGTGCCAGCAGCTTATTTGGGGGCGGTGGCTACACCTTC.

This rearrangement joins TRBV6-5 to TRBJ2-5; D assignment may be TRBD1 or TRBD2 (5 bases each). V gave up 8 bases and J gave up 5 bases, with 15 bases separating them. Looked up from germline, CDR1 is MNHEY and CDR2 is SVGAGI. The CDR3 length is 13 residues. The CDR3 DNA reads TGTGCCAGCGGGAACCCCGGGACCGAGACCCAGTACTTC. It yields the protein CASGNPGTETQYF.

The rearrangement uses TRBV30 and TRBJ1-4; D uncertain. Germline assignment: CDR1 GTSNPN and CDR2 SVGIG (reference sequence). The CDR3 extends over 11 amino acids. Trimming left V 3 bases short and J 7 bases short, with 6 bases between. CDR3: CAWSPGEKLFF. The CDR3 DNA sequence: TGTGCCTGGAGCCCCGGTGAAAAACTGTTTTTT.

The chain recombines TRBV24-1 with TRBJ2-5; 7 bases match TRBD1. V lost 2 bases, J lost 5 bases, and 7 bases stayed unmatched. CDR1 is KGHDR, CDR2 SFDVKD, per germline. CDR3 length equals 15 residues. CDR3 in DNA: TGTGCCACCAGTGATTCCATGGGACAGCCGGAGACCCAGTACTTC. Translating it yields CATSDSMGQPETQYF.

V gene TRBV11-2 combines with J gene TRBJ1-1; a weak D match, TRBD1 (6 bases). The CDR3 sequence is 13 residues long. V lost 5 bases, J lost 12 bases, and 19 bases lay in between. Looked up from germline, CDR1 is SGHAT and CDR2 is FQNNGV. CDR3: CASSQGLDRLSFF. CDR3 DNA: TGTGCCAGCAGCCAGGGTCTGGACAGACTGTCTTTCTTT.

This chain links TRBV6-5 with TRBJ1-5, with no clear D. The V gene lost 5 bases and the J gene lost 9 bases, with 14 bases spanning the gap. CDR1 and CDR2 from the germline V gene are MNHEY and SVGAGI. The CDR3 length is 13 residues. CDR3 bases: TGTGCCAGCAGTCGAGAGGTGGTGAGGCCCCAGCATTTT. This encodes CASSREVVRPQHF.

The chain couples TRBV6-6 to TRBJ2-1; tentative D call: TRBD1 (6 bases). The CDR3 extends over 15 amino acids. Germline assignment: CDR1 MNHNY and CDR2 SVGAGI (reference sequence). V was clipped by 4 bases and J by 4 bases, with 14 bases between them. The CDR3 DNA sequence: TGTGCCAGCAGTTTTCTTTTCGGACAGTACAATGAGCAGTTCTTC. Translated, it gives CASSFLFGQYNEQFF.

The V gene is TRBV19, the J gene TRBJ1-3; possibly TRBD1 for D (5 bases). Trimming cost V 5 bases and J 0 bases, with 17 bases left between them. The CDR3 runs 17 residues. The germline CDR1 and CDR2 sequences are LNHDA and SQIVND (reference sequence). The CDR3 nucleotides are TGTGCCAGTAGTGCCCGGGGCCTTTCTTACTCTGGAAACACCATATATTTT. The encoded protein is CASSARGLSYSGNTIYF.

The chain couples TRBV7-9 to TRBJ2-7, with 8 positions matching TRBD1. This CDR3 is built from 14 residues. The V gene's germline CDR1 is SEHNR and CDR2 FQNEAQ (reference sequence). Trimming cost V 5 bases and J 5 bases; bases outside gene matches: 8. The CDR3 loop reads CASSPRTGFHEQYF. The CDR3 DNA is TGTGCCAGCAGCCCCAGGACAGGGTTCCACGAGCAGTACTTC.

The V call is TRBV27, the J call TRBJ1-5, with 7 positions matching TRBD1. Trimming cost V 8 bases and J 6 bases; bases outside gene matches: 7. CDR1 and CDR2 from the germline V gene are MNHEY and SMNVEV (reference sequence). There are 13 residues in the CDR3. The CDR3 region is CASSTGNSQPQHF. Here the CDR3 DNA reads TGTGCCAGCTCGACAGGGAACAGTCAGCCCCAGCATTTT.

J is TRBJ2-3 and V is TRBV6-4; D unclear. Per germline, CDR1 MRHNA and CDR2 SNTAGT. The CDR3 consists of 13 residues. V lost 0 bases to trimming and J lost 4 bases, with 5 bases between them. The CDR3 bases are TGTGCCAGCAGTGACTCGGAATCAGATACGCAGTATTTT. Its protein product is CASSDSESDTQYF.

This sequence joins TRBV19 and TRBJ2-4; perhaps D is TRBD1 or TRBD2 (5 bases each). The CDR3 length is 13 residues. V dropped 4 bases and J dropped 8 bases, with 12 bases sitting between them. Germline values: CDR1 LNHDA, CDR2 SQIVND (reference sequence). The CDR3 is CASSTGAGYIQYF. CDR3 DNA: TGTGCCAGTAGTACCGGGGCCGGGTACATTCAGTACTTC.

The chain couples TRBV11-2 to TRBJ1-2; D perhaps matches TRBD1 (6 bases). Between the trimmed V and J ends, which lost 6 bases and 8 bases, there was a span of 19 bases. Per the germline V gene, CDR1 is SGHAT and CDR2 is FQNNGV. The CDR3 is made up of 14 amino acids. The CDR3 protein is CASSPGGRTEGYTF. In DNA form, the CDR3 reads TGTGCCAGCAGTCCGGGGGGCAGGACGGAGGGCTACACCTTC.

This clone is a singleton in its sample. This chain uses TRBV5-5 with TRBJ2-5; D call uncertain. CDR1 and CDR2 (germline): SGHKS, YYEKEE (reference sequence). The CDR3 length is 15 residues. The V gene lost 0 bases and the J gene lost 1 base, with 10 bases spanning the gap. The CDR3 coding sequence is TGTGCCAGCAGCTTGGGGGAATGGGGCCAAGAGACCCAGTACTTC. Its translation is CASSLGEWGQETQYF.